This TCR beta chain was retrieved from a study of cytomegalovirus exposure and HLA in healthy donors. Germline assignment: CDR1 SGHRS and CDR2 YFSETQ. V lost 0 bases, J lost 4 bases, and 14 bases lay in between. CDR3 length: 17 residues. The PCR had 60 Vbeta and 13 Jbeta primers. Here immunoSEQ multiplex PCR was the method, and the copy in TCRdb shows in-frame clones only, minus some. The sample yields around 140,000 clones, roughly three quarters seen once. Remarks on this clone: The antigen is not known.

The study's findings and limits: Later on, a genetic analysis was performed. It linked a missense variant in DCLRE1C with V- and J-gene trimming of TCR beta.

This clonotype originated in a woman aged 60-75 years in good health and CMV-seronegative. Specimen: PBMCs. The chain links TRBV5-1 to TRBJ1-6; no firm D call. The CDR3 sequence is CASSLGSVGVYNSPLHF. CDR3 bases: TGCGCCAGCAGCTTGGGTTCGGTGGGCGTATATAATTCACCCCTCCACTTT.